This entry features one TCR beta chain sequence. Germline V gene data show CDR1 as SGHAT and CDR2 as FQNNGV. This CDR3 is 16 amino acids long. With 3 bases clipped from V and 3 bases from J, the junction kept 4 bases outside the gene matches. This entry comes from a study of control samples from healthy donors and cancer patients. TCRdb's copy holds only in-frame clones and misses some; the assay was immunoSEQ multiplex PCR. This table has 130,000 or so clones, roughly 94% appearing once. The specimen was PBMCs. This TCR came from a man in his 60s with colorectal cancer. The V gene is TRBV11-2, the J gene TRBJ2-7; 14 nucleotides agree with TRBD2. CDR3 sequence: CASSLGTSGGHYEQYF. DNA of the CDR3: TGTGCCAGCAGCTTGGGGACTAGCGGGGGCCACTACGAGCAGTACTTC.